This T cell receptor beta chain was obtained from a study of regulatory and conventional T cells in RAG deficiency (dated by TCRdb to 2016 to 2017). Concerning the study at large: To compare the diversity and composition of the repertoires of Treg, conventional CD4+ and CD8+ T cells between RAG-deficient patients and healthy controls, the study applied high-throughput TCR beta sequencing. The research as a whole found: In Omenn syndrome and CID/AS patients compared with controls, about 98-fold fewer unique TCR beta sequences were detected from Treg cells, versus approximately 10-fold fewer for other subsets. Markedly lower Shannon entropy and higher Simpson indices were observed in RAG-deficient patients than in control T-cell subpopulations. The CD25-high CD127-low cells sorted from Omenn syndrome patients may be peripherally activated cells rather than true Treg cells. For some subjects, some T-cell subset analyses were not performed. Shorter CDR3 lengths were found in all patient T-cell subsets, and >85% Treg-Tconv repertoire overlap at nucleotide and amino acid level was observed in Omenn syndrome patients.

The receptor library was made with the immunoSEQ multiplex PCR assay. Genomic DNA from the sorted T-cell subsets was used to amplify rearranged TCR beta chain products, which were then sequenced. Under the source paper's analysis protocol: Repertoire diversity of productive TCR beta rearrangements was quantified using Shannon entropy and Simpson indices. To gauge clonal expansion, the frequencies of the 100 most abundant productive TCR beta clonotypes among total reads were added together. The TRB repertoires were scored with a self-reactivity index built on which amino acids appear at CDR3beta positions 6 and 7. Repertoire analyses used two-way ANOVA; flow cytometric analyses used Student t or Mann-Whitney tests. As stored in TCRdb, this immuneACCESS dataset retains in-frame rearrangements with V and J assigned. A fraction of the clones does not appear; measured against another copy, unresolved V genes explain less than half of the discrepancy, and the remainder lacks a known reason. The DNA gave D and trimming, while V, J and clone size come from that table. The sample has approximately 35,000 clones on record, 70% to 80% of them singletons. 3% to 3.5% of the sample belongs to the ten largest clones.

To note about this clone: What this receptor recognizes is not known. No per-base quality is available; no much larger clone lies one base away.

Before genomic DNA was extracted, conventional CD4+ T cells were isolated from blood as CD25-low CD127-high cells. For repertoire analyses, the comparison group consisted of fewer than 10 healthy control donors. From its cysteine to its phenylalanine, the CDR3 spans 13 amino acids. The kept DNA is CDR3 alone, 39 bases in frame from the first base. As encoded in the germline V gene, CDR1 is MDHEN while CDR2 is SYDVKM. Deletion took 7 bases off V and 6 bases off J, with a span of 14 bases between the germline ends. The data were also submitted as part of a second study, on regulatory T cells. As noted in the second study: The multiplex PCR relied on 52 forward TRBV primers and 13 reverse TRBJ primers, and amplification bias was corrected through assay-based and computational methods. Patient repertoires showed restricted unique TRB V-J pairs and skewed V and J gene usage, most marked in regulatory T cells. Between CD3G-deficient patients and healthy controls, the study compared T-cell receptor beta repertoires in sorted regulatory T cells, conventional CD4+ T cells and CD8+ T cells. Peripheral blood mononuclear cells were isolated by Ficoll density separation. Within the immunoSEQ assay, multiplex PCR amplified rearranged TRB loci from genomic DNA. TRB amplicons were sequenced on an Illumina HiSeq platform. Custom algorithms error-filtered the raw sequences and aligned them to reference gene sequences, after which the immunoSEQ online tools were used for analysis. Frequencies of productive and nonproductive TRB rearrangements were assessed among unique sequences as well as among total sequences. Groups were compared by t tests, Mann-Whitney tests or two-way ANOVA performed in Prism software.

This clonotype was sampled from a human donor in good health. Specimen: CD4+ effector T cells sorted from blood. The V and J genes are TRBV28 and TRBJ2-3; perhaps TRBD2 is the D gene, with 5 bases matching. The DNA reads TGTGCCAGCACTAGCCGGAATCTCGATACGCAGTATTTT. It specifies CASTSRNLDTQYF.